The 17 T cell receptor beta chains given below trace back to one sample, sequenced in a study of T cell repertoires in cytomegalovirus infection. Via MiXCR, TCRdb re-called the reads, giving one row per CDR3 protein. The repertoire holds hundreds of thousands of distinct CDR3 sequences, with around 32% as singletons. For these TCRs, the target antigens are not known. The sample in question was cultured PBMCs, obtained from culture after CMV antigen stimulation. All receptors come from a human donor in good health (CMV status not recorded). Some clones in this sample may be carry-over from other donors' samples.

J is TRBJ1-4 and V is TRBV12-3 or TRBV12-4; D ambiguous. This CDR3 comprises 15 residues. V was trimmed by 1 base and J by 8 bases, leaving 14 bases between them. In DNA, the CDR3 is TGTGCCAGCAGTTTAGAAGGAACGGCGAGGGAAAAACTGTTTTTT. Its protein is CASSLEGTAREKLFF.

The chain has TRBV5-4 and TRBJ1-5; D perhaps matches TRBD1 (6 bases). V gave up 0 bases and J gave up 7 bases, with 11 bases separating them. Germline lookup yields CDR1 SGHNT and CDR2 YYREEE (reference sequence). The CDR3 runs 14 residues. The CDR3 DNA reads as TGTGCCAGCAGCTTGGAGGGGGTAGGACAGCCCCAGCATTTT. Translation gives CASSLEGVGQPQHF.

In its sample, this clonotype was seen a few times. CDR3 DNA: TGTGCCAGCAGCCAATGGACAGGAACTAGCACAGATACGCAGTATTTT. It yields the protein CASSQWTGTSTDTQYF. The V and J genes are TRBV2 and TRBJ2-3; 7 positions match TRBD1. V trimming: 6 bases; J trimming: 0 bases; junction bases outside the gene matches: 9. This CDR3 region has 16 residues. In germline, CDR1 is SNHLY, CDR2 FYNNEI.

This clonotype was seen repeatedly, ten times or more. The chain has TRBV7-2 and TRBJ2-5; D is possibly TRBD1 (6 bases). Trimming stripped 2 bases from V and 5 bases from J, with 12 bases between. CDR1 is SGHTA, CDR2 FQGNSA, per germline. The CDR3 is 14 amino acids. The CDR3 DNA sequence: TGTGCCAGCAGCTTATTTGGGGGCGAGGAGACCCAGTACTTC. This gives the protein CASSLFGGEETQYF.

A few counts support this clonotype. The gene calls are TRBV6-2 or TRBV6-3 and TRBJ1-2, with 7 bases lining up with TRBD1. The CDR3 is 15 residues long. Germline CDR1 reads MNHEY; CDR2 reads SVGEGT. With 5 bases clipped from V and 5 bases from J, the junction kept 11 bases outside the gene matches. The DNA for the CDR3 is TGTGCCAGCAGTCGGGGACAGAGGGCTAGGTATGGCTACACCTTC. Translation gives CASSRGQRARYGYTF.

This clonotype was seen more than once but under ten times. The rearrangement uses TRBV6-2 or TRBV6-3 and TRBJ2-7; TRBD1 aligns across 8 bases. Germline trimming cut 6 bases from V and 4 bases from J; bases unmatched to any gene: 20. This CDR3 has 18 residues. CDR1 and CDR2 (germline): MNHEY, SVGEGT. Written as DNA, the CDR3 is TGTGCCAGCAGAAGCCTTGGCCCGTTGGGACAGGCAAATTACGAGCAGTACTTC. Translating it yields CASRSLGPLGQANYEQYF.

This clonotype was counted between two and nine times. The rearrangement uses TRBV24-1 and TRBJ2-3; no clear D. Germline V CDR1 and CDR2: KGHDR, SFDVKD. The V gene lost 4 bases and the J gene lost 2 bases, with 12 bases spanning the gap. The CDR3 sequence is 15 residues long. The chain's CDR3 is CATSEGNSPTDTQYF. Here the CDR3 DNA reads TGTGCCACCAGTGAAGGTAACAGTCCCACAGATACGCAGTATTTT.

The genes are TRBV7-9 and TRBJ1-4; D not certain. The V and J ends lost 3 bases and 4 bases respectively, with 9 bases between them. The CDR3 loop spans 14 amino acids. The germline V gene has CDR1 SEHNR and CDR2 FQNEAQ (reference sequence). The CDR3 sequence: CASSFYGDNEKLFF. In DNA form, the CDR3 reads TGTGCCAGCAGCTTCTATGGCGATAATGAAAAACTGTTTTTT.

This rearrangement joins TRBV4-1 to TRBJ2-2; 13 positions match TRBD2. V was clipped by 4 bases and J by 3 bases; unmatched bases: 5. Germline assignment: CDR1 MGHRA and CDR2 YSYEKL. CDR3 length equals 17 residues. CDR3 bases: TGCGCCAGCAGCCTGGGACTAGCGGGGATATACACCGGGGAGCTGTTTTTT. The encoded protein is CASSLGLAGIYTGELFF.

This clonotype was seen just once. The gene calls are TRBV15 and TRBJ2-3; 10 positions agree with TRBD1. The CDR3 has 16 residues. The V gene's germline CDR1 is LNHNV and CDR2 YYDKDF (reference sequence). The V and J ends lost 0 bases and 8 bases, in that order; junction bases with no gene match: 8. The CDR3 nucleotides are TGTGCCACCAGCAGAGATCGACAGGGGGCATATAGTACGCAGTATTTT. Encoded protein: CATSRDRQGAYSTQYF.

This clonotype has a single count. The V and J genes are TRBV20-1 and TRBJ2-2, with D possibly being TRBD2 (5 bases). This CDR3 has 14 residues. Trimming cost V 1 base and J 1 base, with 7 bases left between them. CDR1 and CDR2 (germline): DFQATT, SNEGSKA (reference sequence). The CDR3 nucleotides are TGCAGTGCTAGAGGAGAGGGGAACACCGGGGAGCTGTTTTTT. This translates into CSARGEGNTGELFF.

The chain has TRBV6-2 or TRBV6-3 and TRBJ2-7; TRBD2 aligns across 8 bases. Germline V gives CDR1 MNHEY, CDR2 SVGEGT. J gave up 1 base and V 4 bases, and 9 bases lay outside the gene matches. There are 16 residues in the CDR3. Here the CDR3 reads CASSSPQRERSYEQYF. The CDR3 bases are TGTGCCAGCAGTTCTCCCCAGCGGGAGAGGTCCTACGAGCAGTACTTC.

The chain is built from TRBV19 and TRBJ1-2, with D perhaps matching TRBD1 (5 bases). There are 17 residues in the CDR3. Trimming shortened V by 5 bases and J by 3 bases, and 22 bases separated the two germline ends. Germline V lookup: CDR1 LNHDA, CDR2 SQIVND (reference sequence). CDR3 protein: CASSVSGTETLDYGYTF. The CDR3 DNA reads as TGTGCCAGTAGTGTCTCCGGGACGGAGACACTAGACTATGGCTACACCTTC.

This clonotype was counted only a few times. This may be a read error, as it is one base from a much larger clone. This chain connects TRBV7-9 to TRBJ2-3; a weak D match, TRBD2 (5 bases). The ends were cut back, 7 bases at V and 1 base at J, with 6 bases in the middle. Germline loops: CDR1 SEHNR, CDR2 FQNEAQ (reference sequence). The CDR3 loop spans 12 amino acids. Written as DNA, the CDR3 is TGTGCCAGCAACGGGGGCACAGATACGCAGTATTTT. Residues: CASNGGTDTQYF.

The V call is TRBV29-1, the J call TRBJ2-1; D is uncertain. The CDR3 contains 16 residues. Looked up from germline, CDR1 is SQVTM and CDR2 is ANQGSEA. V was pared by 1 base and J by 3 bases, with 16 bases between. CDR3 protein: CSVEGSPARFYNEQFF. DNA of the CDR3: TGCAGCGTTGAAGGCTCACCGGCTAGGTTCTACAATGAGCAGTTCTTC.

In this sample, this clonotype turned up a few times. The rearrangement links TRBV10-3 to TRBJ2-7; tentatively, D is TRBD2 (7 bases). The CDR3 is 14 amino acids. V was pared by 2 bases and J by 6 bases, with 14 bases between. Germline V lookup: CDR1 ENHRY, CDR2 SYGVKD. The CDR3 is CAISENPGGSEQYF. Written as DNA, the CDR3 is TGTGCCATCAGTGAGAATCCGGGGGGCAGCGAGCAGTACTTC.

The chain couples TRBV7-2 to TRBJ1-3; D not resolved. Germline CDR1 SGHTA, CDR2 FQGNSA. V dropped 1 base and J dropped 0 bases, with 10 bases sitting between them. The CDR3 extends over 16 amino acids. CDR3 DNA: TGTGCCAGCAGCTTAGTGGGTACCAGCTCTGGAAACACCATATATTTT. Residues: CASSLVGTSSGNTIYF.